This passage covers 23 T cell receptor beta chains from one sample sequenced in a study of tissue T cells after allogeneic stem cell transplantation. Time point denoted: mouse harvest day 7 after allogeneic transplant. Tail vein injection delivered 10^7 T-cell-depleted bone marrow cells and 10^6 splenic CD5+ T cells. Profiling relied on immunoSEQ multiplex PCR, and the TCRdb table lists in-frame clones only, not all of them. The repertoire includes 1,500 to 2,000 clones, 55% to 60% of them detected once, and about 10% sits in the top ten. Sequencing used liver tissue. These receptors originate from a female BALB/c mouse given C57BL/6 T cells with graft-versus-host disease after an allogeneic hematopoietic cell transplant.

Comments on this clone: Each gene name is a mouse one. The read finishes 1 residue shy of the CDR3 end, and the germline J gene is used to complete it. J is TRBJ2-3 and V is TRBV12-1; D may be TRBD1 (6 bases). From germline, CDR1 is SGHSN and CDR2 HYEKVE. This CDR3 comprises 13 residues. Trimming stripped 2 bases from V and 6 bases from J, with 11 bases between. CDR3 residues: CASSPQGLETLYF. The sequenced part of the CDR3 DNA is TGTGCCAGCTCTCCCCAGGGGTTGGAAACGCTGTAT. The full variable domain, its missing parts supplied by reference TRBV12-1 and TRBJ2-3, is DSGVVQSPRHIIKEKGGRSVLTCIPISGHSNVVWYQQTLGKELKFLIQHYEKVERDKGFLPSRFSVQQFDDYHSEMNMSALELEDSAMYFCASSPQGLETLYFGSGTRLTVL.

Comments on this clone: Gene names and germline refer to mouse. Partial CDR3 DNA: TGTGCCAGCAGCTGGGGACAGACCACCGGGCAGCTCTAC. Protein sequence: CASSWGQTTGQLY. The CDR3 reads in full as CASSWGQTTGQLYF. The chain recombines TRBV3 with TRBJ2-2; 7 bases agree with TRBD1. Read sequence stops 1 residue before the CDR3 end, and the germline J gene provides the missing end. The germline V gene has CDR1 SNHLY and CDR2 FYNGKV (reference sequence). The CDR3 consists of 14 residues. V shed 4 bases and J 4 bases; nucleotides not matched to a gene: 3. Supplemented by reference TRBV3 and TRBJ2-2, the full variable domain reads GPKVLQIPSHQIIDMGQMVTLNCDPVSNHLYFYWYKQILGQQMEFLVNFYNGKVMEKSKLFKDQFSVERPDGSYFTLKIQPTALEDSAVYFCASSWGQTTGQLYFGEGSKLTVL.

As concerns this clone: Here the gene names and germline are mouse. Read data end 1 residue before the CDR3 end; the end is taken from the germline J gene. The V and J genes are TRBV4 and TRBJ1-2, with TRBD1 matching 8 bases. Germline V gene lookup returns CDR1 LGHDT and CDR2 YNNKQL (reference sequence). Germline trimming cut 4 bases from V and 4 bases from J; bases unmatched to any gene: 2. This CDR3 is built from 13 residues. The CDR3 loop is CASSFGQGSDYTF. CDR3 bases read: TGTGCCAGCAGCTTCGGACAGGGCTCCGACTACACC.

Notes on this clone: Mouse gene names and germline throughout. The sequenced fragment ends 1 residue before the CDR3 boundary, so the rest is inferred from the germline J gene. The chain has TRBV13-3 and TRBJ2-7; 9 bases are a match to TRBD2. The V gene end was trimmed by 2 bases and the J gene end by 2 bases; junction bases not matched to a gene: 2. CDR1 and CDR2 (germline): NNHDY, SYVADS. This CDR3 has 14 residues. The CDR3 DNA, read in part, is TGTGCCAGCAGTGAAAGGACTGGGGCCTATGAACAGTAC. As protein: CASSERTGAYEQY. The whole CDR3 sequence is CASSERTGAYEQYF.

This clone was seen more than once but under ten times. Mouse names are used for the genes. The CDR3 is CASSRQGYEQYF. The sequenced part of the CDR3 DNA is TGTGCCAGCAGCCGACAGGGCTATGAACAGTAC. The chain carries TRBV26 and TRBJ2-7, with 7 bases that match TRBD1. The read comes to an end 1 residue before the CDR3 does, leaving the germline J gene to fill in the end. The V segment lost 6 bases and the J segment 3 bases; nucleotides outside the gene matches: 2. Germline CDR1 and CDR2: KGHPV and FQNQEV (reference sequence). The CDR3 covers 12 residues.

This clone has a handful of counts. Genes and germline are mouse. The sequenced fragment ends 1 residue before the CDR3 boundary, so the rest is inferred from the germline J gene. The V and J genes are TRBV17 and TRBJ2-5, with 11 bases fitting TRBD2. This CDR3 spans 15 amino acids. Trimming at V came to 5 bases and at J to 0 bases, leaving 1 base not matched to a gene. Germline V lookup: CDR1 MNHDT, CDR2 YYDKIL. The CDR3 DNA, read in part, is TGTGCTAGCAGTTGGACTGGGGGGAACCAAGACACCCAGTAC. This gives the protein CASSWTGGNQDTQY. The CDR3, in full, reads CASSWTGGNQDTQYF.

Regarding this clone: Mouse names are used for the genes. The read finishes 1 residue shy of the CDR3 end, and the germline J gene is used to complete it. The chain is built from TRBV15 and TRBJ1-1, with 9 bases that match TRBD1. CDR1 is SGHND, CDR2 FRSKSL, per germline. V dropped 1 base and J dropped 7; count of bases not matched to a gene: 7. The CDR3 consists of 15 residues. CDR3 DNA (partial): TGTGCCAGCAGTTTAGAGGGGACAGGGACAAGAGAAGTCTTC. Amino acids: CASSLEGTGTREVF. The full CDR3 protein is CASSLEGTGTREVFF. The complete variable domain, with remaining parts taken from reference TRBV15 and TRBJ1-1, reads DAGVTQTPRHEVAEKGQTIILKCEPVSGHNDLFWYRQTKIQGLELLSYFRSKSLMEDGGAFKDRFKAEMLNSSFSTLKIQPTEPKDSAVYLCASSLEGTGTREVFFGKGTRLTVV.

Turning to this clone: Gene names refer to mouse genes. Coverage ceases 1 residue before the CDR3 finishes, and the germline J gene fills in the end. The V call is TRBV31, the J call TRBJ2-5; TRBD2 matches at 8 bases. With 1 base clipped from V and 2 bases from J, the junction kept 2 bases outside the gene matches. The CDR3 is 14 amino acids. Per germline, CDR1 GKSSPN and CDR2 SITVG. CDR3 sequence reads: CAWSRTGSQDTQYF. Partial CDR3 DNA: TGTGCCTGGAGTCGGACTGGGAGCCAAGACACCCAGTAC.

Turning to this clone: Gene names and germline refer to mouse. CDR3 in amino acids: CASSDLQGGNTEVFF. CDR3 DNA (partial): TGTGCCAGCAGTGATCTTCAGGGAGGAAACACAGAAGTCTTC. The chain joins TRBV13-1 to TRBJ1-1; a possible D gene is TRBD1 (5 bases). Coverage ceases 1 residue before the CDR3 finishes, and the germline J gene fills in the end. The CDR3 contains 15 residues. The germline V gene encodes CDR1 NSHNY and CDR2 SYGAGN. Trimming removed 1 base from V and 1 base from J, with 11 bases in between.

Notes on this clone: The gene names given are mouse names. The read gets to within 1 residue of the CDR3 end, and the germline J gene fills in the rest. The chain combines TRBV23 with TRBJ2-3; the DNA was not compared with TRBD1, the D call given in the table. Germline CDR1 reads KGHTA; CDR2 reads FQNQQP. The CDR3 totals 16 residues. CDR3 bases read: TGCTCCAGCAGTCAATCGGGGCAGGGGAGTGCAGAAACGCTGTAT. Translating it yields CSSSQSGQGSAETLY. The CDR3, in full, reads CSSSQSGQGSAETLYF. Together with reference TRBV23 and TRBJ2-3, the CDR3 gives the full variable domain: DAAVTQKPRYLIKMKGQEAEMKCIPEKGHTAVFWYQQKQSKELKFLIYFQNQQPLDQIDMVKERFSAVCPSSSLCSLGIRTCEAEDSALYLCSSSQSGQGSAETLYFGSGTRLTVL.

This clone was seen only a few times. Genes and germline come from the mouse. The CDR3 end falls 1 residue outside the read, so it is completed with the germline J gene. The chain is built from TRBV13-2 and TRBJ1-3; 8 positions match TRBD1. This CDR3 has 17 amino acids. Germline-derived CDR1 and CDR2 are NNHNN and SYGAGS (reference sequence). The V gene end was trimmed by 0 bases and the J gene end by 0 bases; junction bases not matched to a gene: 5. CDR3 residues: CASGDEDREDSGNTLYF. The covered CDR3 bases are TGTGCCAGCGGTGATGAGGACAGGGAGGATTCTGGAAATACGCTCTAT.

About this clone: Genes here carry mouse names. The read comes to an end 1 residue before the CDR3 does, leaving the germline J gene to fill in the end. The rearrangement joins TRBV12-1 to TRBJ2-5; no reliable D call. Looked up from germline, CDR1 is SGHSN and CDR2 is HYEKVE. Trimming took 0 bases from V and 1 from J, leaving 4 bases between them. This CDR3 spans 13 amino acids. CDR3 DNA (partial): TGTGCCAGCTCTCTCGCCTACCAAGACACCCAGTAC. Translated, it gives CASSLAYQDTQY. The full-length CDR3 reads as CASSLAYQDTQYF.

As concerns this clone: Germline and genes here are mouse. The read gets to within 1 residue of the CDR3 end, and the germline J gene fills in the rest. The chain carries TRBV23 and TRBJ1-1; TRBD1 is the table's D call and was not checked against the DNA. Per germline, CDR1 KGHTA and CDR2 FQNQQP. The CDR3 spans 13 residues. CDR3 bases read: TGCTCCAGCAGTCAATCGATTGGACAAGAAGTCTTC. Its translation: CSSSQSIGQEVF. The CDR3 in full is CSSSQSIGQEVFF.

Points on this clone: Genes and germline come from the mouse. The CDR3 is cut off 1 residue early in the read; its end comes from the germline J gene. This chain uses TRBV3 with TRBJ1-3; 8 nucleotides line up with TRBD1. The CDR3 totals 15 residues. J lost 3 bases, V lost 4 bases, and 5 bases had no gene match. CDR1 and CDR2 (germline): SNHLY, FYNGKV (reference sequence). The CDR3 sequence is CASSSSGGDGNTLYF. CDR3 bases read: TGTGCCAGCAGCTCATCAGGGGGCGATGGAAATACGCTCTAT.

On this clone itself: Genes here carry mouse names. The read finishes 1 residue shy of the CDR3 end, and the germline J gene is used to complete it. The chain employs TRBV14 and TRBJ1-6, with D uncertain. TRBJ1-6 is flagged as an ORF with uncertain function. Trimming removed 3 bases from V and 0 bases from J, with 4 bases in between. The CDR3 consists of 14 residues. Germline CDR1 is SGHDT and CDR2 is FRDEAV. The chain's CDR3 is CASSYNSYNSPLYF. The CDR3 bases that were read are TGTGCCAGCAGTTACAATTCCTATAATTCGCCCCTCTAC.

Comments on this clone: Genes and germline come from the mouse. Sequencing ends 1 residue short of the CDR3 end; the germline J gene provides the rest. The chain recombines TRBV13-1 with TRBJ1-1; D uncertain. V lost 0 bases, J lost 0 bases, and 9 bases lay in between. Germline values: CDR1 NSHNY, CDR2 SYGAGN. CDR3 size: 15 residues. The CDR3 DNA, read in part, is TGTGCCAGCAGTGATGCCCCCAATGCAAACACAGAAGTCTTC. Amino acids: CASSDAPNANTEVF. The full CDR3 reads CASSDAPNANTEVFF.

With respect to this clone: The germline and genes are mouse ones. The CDR3 end falls 1 residue outside the read, so it is completed with the germline J gene. The chain recombines TRBV15 with TRBJ2-3; the match to TRBD2 covers 10 bases. The CDR3 loop spans 15 amino acids. J was trimmed by 3 bases and V by 5 bases; bases with no gene match: 5. The germline CDR1 and CDR2 sequences are SGHND and FRSKSL. CDR3 DNA, as far as it was read: TGTGCCAGCAGTGCTGGGGGGGCGCAGGCAGAAACGCTGTAT. Translating gives CASSAGGAQAETLY. The whole CDR3 sequence is CASSAGGAQAETLYF.

Note on this clone: Each gene name is a mouse one. The sequence runs out 1 residue before the end of the CDR3; the remainder is reconstructed from the germline J gene. The V gene is TRBV15, the J gene TRBJ1-1; no definite D call. The CDR3 sequence is 13 residues long. The V end was cut by 1 base, the J end by 0 bases, with 3 bases between. Germline-derived CDR1 and CDR2 are SGHND and FRSKSL. The CDR3 sequence is CASSLEPNTEVFF. The CDR3 bases that were read are TGTGCCAGCAGTTTAGAGCCAAACACAGAAGTCTTC.

This clone turned up a few times. The gene names here belong to mouse. With the read ending 1 residue before the CDR3 end, the germline J gene is used to fill in that end. V gene TRBV23 combines with J gene TRBJ1-4; the table calls TRBD1, which could not be checked here. Germline V gene sequence: CDR1 KGHTA, CDR2 FQNQQP. The CDR3 spans 15 residues. CDR3 bases read: TGCTCCAGCAGTCAATCTCCAGGGTCCAACGAAAGATTATTT. It translates to CSSSQSPGSNERLF. The full CDR3 sequence reads CSSSQSPGSNERLFF.

Only a few counts were recorded for this clone. All gene names here are mouse names. Read data end 1 residue before the CDR3 end; the end is taken from the germline J gene. The gene calls are TRBV13-2 and TRBJ1-4, with a possible D match to TRBD1 (6 bases). Germline loops: CDR1 NNHNN, CDR2 SYGAGS (reference sequence). V lost 5 bases and J 1 base, leaving 9 bases between the germline ends. This CDR3 spans 14 amino acids. Incomplete CDR3 DNA: TGTGCCAGCGGCCGGGACAATTCCAACGAAAGATTATTT. Protein product: CASGRDNSNERLF. The full CDR3 is CASGRDNSNERLFF.

Of note for this clone: Mouse gene names apply. With the read ending 1 residue before the CDR3 end, the germline J gene is used to fill in that end. The chain uses TRBV26 and TRBJ2-4; D not resolved. The CDR3 is 13 residues long. Germline assignment: CDR1 KGHPV and CDR2 FQNQEV (reference sequence). The V gene lost 2 bases and the J gene lost 0 bases, with 3 bases spanning the gap. CDR3 protein: CASSLDSQNTLYF. The sequenced part of the CDR3 DNA is TGTGCCAGCAGTCTGGATAGTCAAAACACCTTGTAC.

As to this clone: These gene names are mouse names. With the read ending 1 residue before the CDR3 end, the germline J gene is used to fill in that end. V usage is TRBV2 and J usage is TRBJ2-4; 8 nucleotides line up with TRBD2. V shed 0 bases and J 3 bases; nucleotides not matched to a gene: 5. This CDR3 is 16 amino acids long. From germline, CDR1 is LGHNA and CDR2 YSYQKL. The CDR3 bases that were read are TGTGCCAGCAGCCAAGATCTCTGGGGGGCCCAAAACACCTTGTAC. Translation: CASSQDLWGAQNTLY. Given in full, the CDR3 is CASSQDLWGAQNTLYF.

Of note for this clone: Mouse gene names and germline throughout. The read stops 1 residue short of the end of the CDR3; the missing end is completed from the germline J gene. This chain uses TRBV4 with TRBJ1-6, with 9 nucleotides matching TRBD1. TRBJ1-6 is an ORF, and what it does is uncertain. The CDR3 covers 14 residues. From germline, CDR1 is LGHDT and CDR2 YNNKQL (reference sequence). V shed 6 bases and J 7 bases; nucleotides not matched to a gene: 4. Partial CDR3 DNA: TGTGCCAGCAGTCACAGGGGGCCCAATTCGCCCCTCTAC. Translated: CASSHRGPNSPLY. The CDR3 as a whole reads CASSHRGPNSPLYF.